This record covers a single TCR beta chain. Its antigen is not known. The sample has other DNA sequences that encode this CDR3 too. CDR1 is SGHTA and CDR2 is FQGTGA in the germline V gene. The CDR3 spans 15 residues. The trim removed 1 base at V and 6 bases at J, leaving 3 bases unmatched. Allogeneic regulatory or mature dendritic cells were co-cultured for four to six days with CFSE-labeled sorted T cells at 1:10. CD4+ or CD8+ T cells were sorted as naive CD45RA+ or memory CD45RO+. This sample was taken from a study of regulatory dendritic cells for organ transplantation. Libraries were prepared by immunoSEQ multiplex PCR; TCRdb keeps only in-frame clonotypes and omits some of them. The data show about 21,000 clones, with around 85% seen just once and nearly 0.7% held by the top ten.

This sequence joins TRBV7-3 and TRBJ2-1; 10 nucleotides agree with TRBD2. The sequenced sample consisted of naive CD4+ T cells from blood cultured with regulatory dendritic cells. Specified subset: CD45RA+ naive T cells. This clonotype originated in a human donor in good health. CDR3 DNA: TGTGCCAGCAGCTTAAAACTAGCGGGATTCAATGAGCAGTTCTTC. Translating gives CASSLKLAGFNEQFF. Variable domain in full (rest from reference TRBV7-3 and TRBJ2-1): GAGVSQTPSNKVTEKGKYVELRCDPISGHTALYWYRQSLGQGPEFLIYFQGTGAADDSGLPNDRFFAVRPEGSVSTLKIQRTERGDSAVYLCASSLKLAGFNEQFFGPGTRLTVL.